A selection of T cell receptor beta chains follows, all from one sample in a study of T cell clones after liver transplantation. TCRdb's copy holds only in-frame clones and misses some; the assay was immunoSEQ multiplex PCR. Altogether 7,000 to 8,000 clones are present, approximately 80% being singletons, with the ten largest covering approximately 41%. The source was CD8+ T cells from blood, collected before liver transplant. Every receptor here comes from a human donor who received a liver transplant. The CDR3 runs from the conserved cysteine through the conserved F or W. Fields, in order: D gene, V gene, clone size, J gene, CDR3 DNA, CDR3 protein. The D gene is left open where the match is weak. The size field is filled for only some rows; it gives once, few, many or a size class.

D gene: NA
V gene: TRBV6-6
clone size: NA
J gene: TRBJ2-4
CDR3 DNA: TGTGCCAGCAGTTACTCACTCGAAAAGGCCAAAAACATTCAGTACTTC
CDR3 protein: CASSYSLEKAKNIQYF

D gene: NA
V gene: TRBV4-1
clone size: NA
J gene: TRBJ1-2
CDR3 DNA: TGCGCCAGCAGCCCCACTCCGACAAGCTATGGCTACACCTTC
CDR3 protein: CASSPTPTSYGYTF

D gene: NA
V gene: TRBV2
clone size: NA
J gene: TRBJ1-2
CDR3 DNA: TGTGCCAGCAGTGAAGGGGGGGGCTATGGCTACACCTTC
CDR3 protein: CASSEGGGYGYTF

D gene: TRBD1
V gene: TRBV7-9
clone size: once
J gene: TRBJ2-7
CDR3 DNA: TGTGCCAGCAGCTCAAACCGACAGGGGCCGTCCTACGAGCAGTACTTC
CDR3 protein: CASSSNRQGPSYEQYF

D gene: TRBD1
V gene: TRBV7-9
clone size: NA
J gene: TRBJ2-1
CDR3 DNA: TGTGCCAGCAGCTCATCCGGGACAGGGACCTACAATGAGCAGTTCTTC
CDR3 protein: CASSSSGTGTYNEQFF

D gene: TRBD1
V gene: TRBV11-2
clone size: NA
J gene: TRBJ2-7
CDR3 DNA: TGTGCCAGCAGCTTATACGGGACAGTACCCTACGAGCAGTACTTC
CDR3 protein: CASSLYGTVPYEQYF

D gene: TRBD1
V gene: TRBV30
clone size: NA
J gene: TRBJ1-6
CDR3 DNA: TGTGCCTGGAGTTTTTCCCTAGGGACAGAGAATTCACCCCTCCACTTT
CDR3 protein: CAWSFSLGTENSPLHF

D gene: NA
V gene: TRBV20-1
clone size: NA
J gene: TRBJ2-3
CDR3 DNA: TGCAGTGCAATGGGGCCAGATACGCAGTATTTT
CDR3 protein: CSAMGPDTQYF

D gene: TRBD1
V gene: TRBV10-3
clone size: NA
J gene: TRBJ2-7
CDR3 DNA: TGTGCCATCAGTGAGGGACAGGGGAGCTCCTACGAGCAGTACTTC
CDR3 protein: CAISEGQGSSYEQYF

D gene: NA
V gene: TRBV5-1
clone size: NA
J gene: TRBJ1-5
CDR3 DNA: TGCGCCAGCAGCTTACGGGAGGGACAGCCCCAGCATTTT
CDR3 protein: CASSLREGQPQHF

D gene: NA
V gene: TRBV6-4
clone size: NA
J gene: TRBJ1-5
CDR3 DNA: TGTGCCAGCAGTGACGGCCTGGGGGGTCAGCCCCAGCATTTT
CDR3 protein: CASSDGLGGQPQHF

D gene: TRBD2
V gene: TRBV30
clone size: NA
J gene: TRBJ2-3
CDR3 DNA: TGTGCCTGGAGTCCGACTAGCGTAAGCACAGATACGCAGTATTTT
CDR3 protein: CAWSPTSVSTDTQYF

D gene: NA
V gene: TRBV9
clone size: NA
J gene: TRBJ1-6
CDR3 DNA: TGTGCCAGCAGCGTAGGACAGGCCAATTCACCCCTCCACTTT
CDR3 protein: CASSVGQANSPLHF

D gene: NA
V gene: TRBV4-1
clone size: NA
J gene: TRBJ1-1
CDR3 DNA: TGCGCCAGCAGCCAAGTGGGAGGTACTGAAGCTTTCTTT
CDR3 protein: CASSQVGGTEAFF

D gene: NA
V gene: TRBV29-1
clone size: NA
J gene: TRBJ1-2
CDR3 DNA: TGCAGCGTTGTTGTCGGGGGTAAAGGCTACACCTTC
CDR3 protein: CSVVVGGKGYTF

D gene: NA
V gene: TRBV7-9
clone size: NA
J gene: TRBJ2-6
CDR3 DNA: TGTGCCAGCAGCCCTAGACCAGGGTCTGGGGCCAACGTCCTGACTTTC
CDR3 protein: CASSPRPGSGANVLTF

D gene: TRBD1
V gene: TRBV2
clone size: NA
J gene: TRBJ2-3
CDR3 DNA: TGTGCCAGCAGTATGGACAGGGATGGCACAGATACGCAGTATTTT
CDR3 protein: CASSMDRDGTDTQYF

D gene: TRBD1
V gene: TRBV5-4
clone size: NA
J gene: TRBJ2-7
CDR3 DNA: TGTGCCAGCACTGACCCGGGACAGGGTTCCCACGAGCAGTACTTC
CDR3 protein: CASTDPGQGSHEQYF

D gene: TRBD2
V gene: TRBV30
clone size: NA
J gene: TRBJ2-1
CDR3 DNA: TGTGCCTGGAGTAGCGGGGGCTCCTACAATGAGCAGTTCTTC
CDR3 protein: CAWSSGGSYNEQFF

D gene: NA
V gene: TRBV28
clone size: NA
J gene: TRBJ1-2
CDR3 DNA: TGTGCCAGCAGTTTGCAGGGGCGCACTCTTAACTATGGCTACACCTTC
CDR3 protein: CASSLQGRTLNYGYTF

D gene: NA
V gene: TRBV27
clone size: NA
J gene: TRBJ1-5
CDR3 DNA: TGTGCCAGCAGTTCTTCTAGAAATCAGCCCCAGCATTTT
CDR3 protein: CASSSSRNQPQHF

D gene: TRBD2
V gene: TRBV4-1
clone size: NA
J gene: TRBJ2-1
CDR3 DNA: TGCGCCAGCAGCCAAGAGTCGAGCGGGGGGGCGTTGAGTGAGCAGTTCTTC
CDR3 protein: CASSQESSGGALSEQFF

D gene: TRBD2
V gene: TRBV10-3
clone size: NA
J gene: TRBJ2-1
CDR3 DNA: TGTGCCATCAGTGAGGAAAAAAGAGCGGGGGGAGCAAATGAGCAGTTCTTC
CDR3 protein: CAISEEKRAGGANEQFF

D gene: NA
V gene: TRBV9
clone size: NA
J gene: TRBJ2-7
CDR3 DNA: TGTGCCAGCAGCCCCCGGGGGACCTCCTACGAGCAGTACTTC
CDR3 protein: CASSPRGTSYEQYF

D gene: NA
V gene: TRBV29-1
clone size: NA
J gene: TRBJ1-3
CDR3 DNA: TGCAGCGTTGAGAAATCGGGCTCTGGAAACACCATATATTTT
CDR3 protein: CSVEKSGSGNTIYF

D gene: TRBD1
V gene: TRBV6-5
clone size: NA
J gene: TRBJ1-2
CDR3 DNA: TGTGCCAGCAGTTACCCGGGACAGGGAAATGGCTACACCTTC
CDR3 protein: CASSYPGQGNGYTF

D gene: TRBD1
V gene: TRBV7-6
clone size: NA
J gene: TRBJ2-7
CDR3 DNA: TGTGCCAGCAGCCCGGGACAGGGCGGTCGCGAGCAGTACTTC
CDR3 protein: CASSPGQGGREQYF

D gene: NA
V gene: TRBV11-2
clone size: NA
J gene: TRBJ2-1
CDR3 DNA: TGTGCCAGCAGCTTAGAGAGGAATGAGCAGTTCTTC
CDR3 protein: CASSLERNEQFF

D gene: NA
V gene: TRBV6-1
clone size: NA
J gene: TRBJ1-2
CDR3 DNA: TGTGCCAGCAGTGAGCAGGGGAACTATGGCTACACCTTC
CDR3 protein: CASSEQGNYGYTF

D gene: NA
V gene: TRBV12-2
clone size: NA
J gene: TRBJ2-7
CDR3 DNA: TGTGCAAGTCGCTTAGAAGCCGACTACGAGCAGTACTTC
CDR3 protein: CASRLEADYEQYF

D gene: TRBD1
V gene: TRBV29-1
clone size: NA
J gene: TRBJ1-2
CDR3 DNA: TGCAGCGCCAGGACAGGACAGTATGGCTACACCTTC
CDR3 protein: CSARTGQYGYTF

D gene: TRBD2
V gene: TRBV4-2
clone size: once
J gene: TRBJ2-3
CDR3 DNA: TGTGCCAGCAGCCAAGATGCCAGCGGGGGTGCAGATACGCAGTATTTT
CDR3 protein: CASSQDASGGADTQYF

D gene: TRBD2
V gene: TRBV7-8
clone size: NA
J gene: TRBJ2-7
CDR3 DNA: TGTGCCAGCAGCCCCCAGGTCAATAGCGGGGGCTTCTACGAGCAGTACTTC
CDR3 protein: CASSPQVNSGGFYEQYF

D gene: NA
V gene: TRBV7-2
clone size: NA
J gene: TRBJ1-5
CDR3 DNA: TGTGCCAGCAGCTTAGATGCGGGTTATAGCAATCAACCCCAGCATTTT
CDR3 protein: CASSLDAGYSNQPQHF

D gene: NA
V gene: TRBV18
clone size: NA
J gene: TRBJ2-2
CDR3 DNA: TGTGCCAGCTCACCGTCAGGAAAACCCAGCACCGGGGAGCTGTTTTTT
CDR3 protein: CASSPSGKPSTGELFF

D gene: NA
V gene: TRBV11-2
clone size: few
J gene: TRBJ1-3
CDR3 DNA: TGTGCCAGCAGGGAGCGGGGAAACACCATATATTTT
CDR3 protein: CASRERGNTIYF

D gene: TRBD2
V gene: TRBV9
clone size: NA
J gene: TRBJ2-3
CDR3 DNA: TGTGCCAGCAGCGTTCAGCGGGGGGTCGCTAGCACAGATACGCAGTATTTT
CDR3 protein: CASSVQRGVASTDTQYF

D gene: TRBD1
V gene: TRBV7-9
clone size: NA
J gene: TRBJ1-2
CDR3 DNA: TGTGCCAGCAGCTTAGCGCGACAGGGAGCCTATGGCTACACCTTC
CDR3 protein: CASSLARQGAYGYTF

D gene: NA
V gene: TRBV5-5
clone size: NA
J gene: TRBJ1-5
CDR3 DNA: TGTGCCAGCAGCCGCCGCTGGCATCAGCCCCAGCATTTT
CDR3 protein: CASSRRWHQPQHF

D gene: NA
V gene: TRBV7-9
clone size: medium-sized
J gene: TRBJ1-5
CDR3 DNA: TGTGCCAGCAGCTCGACGCTCTCAGGGGATCAGCCCCAGCATTTT
CDR3 protein: CASSSTLSGDQPQHF

D gene: TRBD2
V gene: TRBV25-1
clone size: NA
J gene: TRBJ2-3
CDR3 DNA: TGTGCCAGCAGTGAATTTGGTAGCGGGGGGACGGATACGCAGTATTTT
CDR3 protein: CASSEFGSGGTDTQYF

D gene: NA
V gene: TRBV30
clone size: NA
J gene: TRBJ1-2
CDR3 DNA: TGTGCCTGGGCAACAGGTTTGGGCTACACCTTC
CDR3 protein: CAWATGLGYTF

D gene: NA
V gene: TRBV28
clone size: NA
J gene: TRBJ2-7
CDR3 DNA: TGTGCCAGCAGCGGGGACGGACAGTATACCTACGAGCAGTACTTC
CDR3 protein: CASSGDGQYTYEQYF

D gene: NA
V gene: TRBV6-4
clone size: NA
J gene: TRBJ2-3
CDR3 DNA: TGTGCCAGCAGTGACGGATACGACAGTGGGGACACAGATACGCAGTATTTT
CDR3 protein: CASSDGYDSGDTDTQYF

D gene: NA
V gene: TRBV9
clone size: NA
J gene: TRBJ1-4
CDR3 DNA: TGTGCCAGCAGCGTAGCTCCGGATGAAAAACTGTTTTTT
CDR3 protein: CASSVAPDEKLFF

D gene: TRBD2
V gene: TRBV7-9
clone size: once
J gene: TRBJ2-3
CDR3 DNA: TGTGCCAGCAGCTCCCACACTAGCGGGGATGCAGATACGCAGTATTTT
CDR3 protein: CASSSHTSGDADTQYF

D gene: TRBD2
V gene: TRBV6-6
clone size: NA
J gene: TRBJ2-3
CDR3 DNA: TGTGCCAGTAGCGGGGGGCCTATCACAGATACGCAGTATTTT
CDR3 protein: CASSGGPITDTQYF

D gene: NA
V gene: TRBV6-1
clone size: NA
J gene: TRBJ2-1
CDR3 DNA: TGTGCCGGAGGTACCAATGAGCAGTTCTTC
CDR3 protein: CAGGTNEQFF

D gene: NA
V gene: TRBV28
clone size: NA
J gene: TRBJ2-7
CDR3 DNA: TGTGCCAGCAGTCCCCCGTGGCGGGGGCAGTCCTACGAGCAGTACTTC
CDR3 protein: CASSPPWRGQSYEQYF

D gene: NA
V gene: TRBV2
clone size: medium-sized
J gene: TRBJ2-7
CDR3 DNA: TGTGCCAGCGATTTCCTACAGGGACACGAGCAGTACTTC
CDR3 protein: CASDFLQGHEQYF